These T cell receptor beta chains were read from a single sample in a study of response to subunit inactivated influenza vaccine. Using its own MiXCR run on the RT-PCR reads, TCRdb lists one record per CDR3 protein. The sample has about 500,000 distinct CDR3 sequences, 16% seen once. Sequenced here: CD4+ T cells sorted from PBMCs, sampled around 25 months after vaccination. Receptor source: a man between 45 and 75 years old who received an inactivated influenza vaccine. The CDR3 runs from the conserved cysteine through the conserved F or W. The D gene is left open where the match is weak. Not every row has a clone size; where given, it reads once, few, many or a size class.

v_call	j_call	cdr3_length	d_call	clone_size	cdr3_nt	cdr3_aa
TRBV11-2	TRBJ2-5	12	.	.	TGTGCCAGCAGCTTACAAACGGAGACCCAGTACTTC	CASSLQTETQYF
TRBV20-1	TRBJ1-2	13	TRBD1	.	TGCAGTGCTCCGCGACAGGGGGCCGTTGGCTACACCTTC	CSAPRQGAVGYTF
TRBV2	TRBJ2-5	13	.	few	TGTGCCAGCTGCGGGCCGCCAAAAGAGACCCAGTACTTC	CASCGPPKETQYF
TRBV7-6	TRBJ2-2	12	.	.	TGTGCCAGCAGCTTAGATAGGAGGGAGCTGTTTTTT	CASSLDRRELFF
TRBV5-1	TRBJ2-1	16	TRBD2	many	TGCGCCAGCAGCTTGAATCTAGCGGTATCCTACAATGAGCAGTTCTTC	CASSLNLAVSYNEQFF
TRBV13	TRBJ2-3	16	.	few	TGTGCCAGCAGCCGAATAGGATTCCCCACCAGGGATACGCAGTATTTT	CASSRIGFPTRDTQYF
TRBV10-3	TRBJ2-1	15	.	few	TGTGCCATGGCCCCGTCGAGGGGCGACTACAATGAGCAGTTCTTC	CAMAPSRGDYNEQFF
TRBV5-1	TRBJ2-5	13	.	.	TGCGCCAGCAGCAGTCTAGCGCAAGAGACCCAGTACTTC	CASSSLAQETQYF
TRBV12-3/TRBV12-4	TRBJ2-5	14	.	few	TGTGCCAGCAGTTTAGGGGCAGAACAAGAGACCCAGTACTTC	CASSLGAEQETQYF
TRBV4-2	TRBJ2-1	14	.	.	TGTGCCAGCAGCCAAGTAACAATGTGGGATGAGCAGTTCTTC	CASSQVTMWDEQFF
TRBV20-1	TRBJ1-5	13	.	.	TGCAGTGCTAGAAGTGACAGATATCAGCCCCAGCATTTT	CSARSDRYQPQHF
TRBV27	TRBJ2-7	14	.	few	TGTGCCAGTAGCCGCGGTCCGAACACCTACGAGCAGTACTTC	CASSRGPNTYEQYF
TRBV2	TRBJ2-3	13	.	.	TGTGCCAGCAAGGAAGGTGTAGCAGATACGCAGTATTTT	CASKEGVADTQYF
TRBV7-2	TRBJ2-7	15	TRBD1	few	TGTGCCAGCAGCCCCACCGGACAGGGTTATTACGAGCAGTACTTC	CASSPTGQGYYEQYF
TRBV5-1	TRBJ2-3	15	TRBD1	many	TGCGCCAGCAGCTTGGAAGGACAGGGAACAGATACGCAGTATTTT	CASSLEGQGTDTQYF
TRBV20-1	TRBJ2-7	14	.	.	TGCAGTGCTACCCCGGGTAGCGCGACCTACGAGCAGTACTTC	CSATPGSATYEQYF
TRBV7-2	TRBJ2-7	15	TRBD2	few	TGTGCCAGCAGCTTCTCAGCGGGGAACTCCTACGAGCAGTACTTC	CASSFSAGNSYEQYF
TRBV12-3/TRBV12-4	TRBJ1-1	13	.	.	TGTGCCAGCAGACCTACGACGGGAACTGAAGCTTTCTTT	CASRPTTGTEAFF
TRBV4-2	TRBJ2-2	17	.	few	TGTGCCAGCAGCCAAGATTACGCACAGGGGCGGGGCGGGGAGCTGTTTTTT	CASSQDYAQGRGGELFF
TRBV6-2/TRBV6-3	TRBJ2-2	17	TRBD2	.	TGTGCCAGCAGTTACTCTCCTAGCGGGGTCGTAACCGGGGAGCTGTTTTTT	CASSYSPSGVVTGELFF
TRBV6-2/TRBV6-3	TRBJ2-7	19	TRBD2	.	TGTGCCAGCAGCCGGATTGCAGCAAGTCCGGGACTACTTTCCTACGAGCAGTACTTC	CASSRIAASPGLLSYEQYF
TRBV29-1	TRBJ2-5	13	.	few	TGCAGCGCCGCCGTACGAAGGGAGGTGACCCAGTACTTC	CSAAVRREVTQYF
TRBV28	TRBJ1-5	14	TRBD1	.	TGTGCCAGTCGGGACAGGGAGAGGAATCAGCCCCAGCATTTT	CASRDRERNQPQHF
TRBV4-3	TRBJ2-1	19	TRBD2	few	TGCGCCAGCAGCCAGTCGGGACTAGCGGGGTCGGGTTCCTACAATGAGCAGTTCTTC	CASSQSGLAGSGSYNEQFF
TRBV25-1	TRBJ2-1	15	TRBD1	.	TGTGCCAGCAGTGAGTTACAGGGGGCCTACAATGAGCAGTTCTTC	CASSELQGAYNEQFF
TRBV15	TRBJ2-3	16	TRBD1	few	TGTGCCACCAGCAAAAGACAGGGAAGGGGCACAGATACGCAGTATTTT	CATSKRQGRGTDTQYF
TRBV3-1	TRBJ2-7	15	TRBD2	few	TGTGCCAGCAGCACCGGGGGGTCCTACTCCTACGAGCAGTACTTC	CASSTGGSYSYEQYF
TRBV5-1	TRBJ2-2	17	.	few	TGCGCCAGCAGCTTGGTTCAGAAAAGCTCGAACACCGGGGAGCTGTTTTTT	CASSLVQKSSNTGELFF
TRBV2	TRBJ1-1	14	TRBD1	.	TGTGCCAGCAGGGGGACAGCCATAAACACTGAAGCTTTCTTT	CASRGTAINTEAFF
TRBV10-3	TRBJ1-2	13	.	.	TGTGCCATCAGTGAGGAACAGGCGTCGGGCTACACCTTC	CAISEEQASGYTF
TRBV10-3	TRBJ2-2	13	.	.	TGTGCCAGCAAGGCGGGGGCAACCGGGGAGCTGTTTTTT	CASKAGATGELFF
TRBV20-1	TRBJ2-1	17	TRBD2	many	TGCAGTGCTAGGGCTAGCGGGATCACCTACAGCGTGAGTGAGCAGTTCTTC	CSARASGITYSVSEQFF
TRBV19	TRBJ1-1	14	.	few	TGTGCCAGTAGCAGGGGAGTCGGCGGCACTGAAGCTTTCTTT	CASSRGVGGTEAFF
TRBV7-7	TRBJ2-1	13	.	.	TGTGCTAGCAGCCGATGGGGGGCAAATGAGCAGTTCTTC	CASSRWGANEQFF
TRBV3-1	TRBJ1-5	15	.	few	TGTGCCAGCAGCCAAGGGTCAGGTAAGGGGCAGCCCCAGCATTTT	CASSQGSGKGQPQHF
TRBV20-1	TRBJ2-1	14	.	.	TGCAGTGCTACCGGACGACTGTTAAGGTATGAGCAGTTCTTC	CSATGRLLRYEQFF
TRBV21-1	TRBJ2-7	16	.	few	TGTGCCAGCAGCACTTATTGGGACAGGGATATCTACGAGCAGTACTTC	CASSTYWDRDIYEQYF
TRBV4-1	TRBJ1-3	16	.	few	TGCGCCAGCAGCCAATCAATTTCGAGCTCTGGAAACACCATATATTTT	CASSQSISSSGNTIYF
TRBV4-3	TRBJ2-1	15	.	few	TGCGCCAGCAGCCAAGCTGGTAGCGGTAAGGATGAGCAGTTCTTC	CASSQAGSGKDEQFF
TRBV19	TRBJ1-5	15	.	few	TGTGCCAGTAGTATCGCGCCAAACCGCAATCAGCCCCAGCATTTT	CASSIAPNRNQPQHF
TRBV4-3	TRBJ2-3	19	TRBD2	few	TGCGCCAGCAGCCGACTCCCGACAGGACTAGCGGGAGCGGGGGATACGCAGTATTTT	CASSRLPTGLAGAGDTQYF
TRBV4-3	TRBJ1-5	15	.	.	TGCGCCAGCAGCCAGGTACTGGGGGGCAATCAGCCCCAGCATTTT	CASSQVLGGNQPQHF
TRBV7-8	TRBJ1-1	15	.	many	TGTGCCAGCAGCTTAGTTGGTCTCTTGGACACTGAAGCTTTCTTT	CASSLVGLLDTEAFF
TRBV5-1	TRBJ2-3	15	.	few	TGCGCCAGCAGCTTGGGGACAGTATCGGCAGATACGCAGTATTTT	CASSLGTVSADTQYF
TRBV20-1	TRBJ1-1	14	.	few	TGCAGTGCGGATCAGGGGACGTCGGCCACTGAAGCTTTCTTT	CSADQGTSATEAFF
TRBV5-5	TRBJ2-1	18	TRBD2	few	TGTGCCAGCAGCGCTAATACCGCCGGGACTAGTTTCAACAATGAGCAGTTCTTC	CASSANTAGTSFNNEQFF
TRBV5-8	TRBJ2-1	14	TRBD2	many	TGTGCCAGCAACAGACTAGCGGGGGGCCGTGAGCAGTTCTTC	CASNRLAGGREQFF
TRBV10-2	TRBJ2-1	14	TRBD2	few	TGCGCCAGCAGAGCCGGGACTAGTACATATGAGCAGTTCTTC	CASRAGTSTYEQFF
TRBV7-8	TRBJ2-7	16	.	.	TGTGCCAGCAGCTTAGCTCTGCGGGGCAGCTCCTACGAGCAGTACTTC	CASSLALRGSSYEQYF
TRBV7-2	TRBJ1-6	14	TRBD1	few	TGTGCCAGCAGCAGAGGGACAGCTAATTCACCCCTCCACTTT	CASSRGTANSPLHF
TRBV6-2/TRBV6-3	TRBJ1-5	14	.	few	TGTGCCAGCAGTTACCCCCTTGGCGGACAGCCCCAGCATTTT	CASSYPLGGQPQHF
TRBV2	TRBJ1-2	14	.	many	TGTGCCAGCAGGCAAAATCAGGGGTCCTATGGCTACACCTTC	CASRQNQGSYGYTF
TRBV5-1	TRBJ1-1	15	TRBD1	.	TGCGCCAGCAGCCCAAAGACAGGGTCGAACACTGAAGCTTTCTTT	CASSPKTGSNTEAFF
TRBV9	TRBJ2-4	14	TRBD2	.	TGTGCCAGCAGCGTAGGACTAGCGACTGACATTCAGTACTTC	CASSVGLATDIQYF
TRBV27	TRBJ2-7	14	.	.	TGTGCCAGCTCGATACGACCCAACTCCTACGAGCAGTACTTC	CASSIRPNSYEQYF